This record covers a single T cell receptor beta chain. Its matching antigen is unknown. CDR1 is LGHNA, CDR2 YNFKEQ, per germline. The CDR3 has 16 residues. V shed 0 bases, J shed 4 bases, and the junction held 4 bases outside the gene matches. For TCRbeta, the library was prepared with unique molecular identifiers. Each CDR3 protein gets one entry after TCRdb re-called the PCR reads with MiXCR. This sample has tens of thousands of distinct CDR3 sequences; roughly 52% occur once, and the top ten carry roughly two fifths. The data were taken from a study of T-cell reconstitution after alpha-beta-depleted transplantation in children. General observations from the study: A year post-transplant, T-cell counts and diversity derived mostly from newly produced T cells.

This receptor was taken from a boy younger than two with SCID, due to receive a stem cell transplant. The rearrangement links TRBV4-2 to TRBJ1-1, with 11 bases fitting TRBD1. The sample was peripheral blood, taken before TCRalphabeta/CD19-depleted stem cell transplant. DNA of the CDR3: TGTGCCAGCAGCCAAGATATCGGGACAGGGGGCACTGAAGCTTTCTTT. It specifies CASSQDIGTGGTEAFF.